Listed below are T cell receptor beta chains from one sample, sequenced in a study of blood T cells in healthy people across ages. From the 5' RACE reads, TCRdb called clonotypes with MiXCR, one entry per CDR3 protein. Counted here are fewer than 900,000 distinct CDR3 sequences, approximately 39% occurring once; the ten biggest clones make up 20%. Sequenced sample: blood. The receptors were sampled from a woman aged 55-75 years in good health. Both conserved end residues are part of each CDR3.

V gene,J gene,CDR3 protein
TRBV7-2,TRBJ2-1,CASSSNRVSDEQFF
TRBV7-2,TRBJ1-5,CASSLDRVSNQPQHF
TRBV5-1,TRBJ2-5,CASSFRTSGGGQYF
TRBV11-2,TRBJ2-6,CASSLERGGTGANVLTF
TRBV11-1,TRBJ2-1,CASSLVGAPEDEQFF
TRBV9,TRBJ2-5,CASSMGLAGGYQETQYF
TRBV29-1,TRBJ2-4,CSVEDHLWGAKNIQYF
TRBV20-1,TRBJ2-7,CSARRLSGGGDEQYF
TRBV7-3,TRBJ2-1,CASSGKTSGGLNEQFF
TRBV7-2,TRBJ2-1,CASSLGGSGSGEQFF
TRBV3-1,TRBJ2-1,CASSQDWGRSNEQFF
TRBV2,TRBJ2-2,CASREQGGSGELFF
TRBV28,TRBJ1-1,CASTGAGGQKTEAFF
TRBV11-2,TRBJ2-7,CASSLGRAMSSYEQYF
TRBV20-1,.,CSAMSGSYEQYF
TRBV20-1,TRBJ1-5,CSARDRTGDQPQHF
TRBV5-6,TRBJ2-1,CASRGRYLEQFF
TRBV12-5,TRBJ1-4,CASGATGLGEKLFF
TRBV3-1,TRBJ1-2,CASSRGGTENYGYTF
TRBV28,TRBJ2-3,CASRGGRARGTDTQYF
TRBV3-1,TRBJ1-1,CASSQYNEAFF
TRBV7-2,TRBJ1-2,CASSLAGAALYGYTF
TRBV10-3,TRBJ2-3,CAIKGQGLATDTQYF
TRBV2,TRBJ2-7,CASSPDYQTSYEQYF
TRBV12-3/TRBV12-4,TRBJ2-2,CASSFPKVSNTGELFF
TRBV7-9,TRBJ2-1,CASSSGQSAYNEQFF
TRBV7-9,TRBJ1-4,CASSPGRWEKLFF
TRBV5-1,TRBJ2-1,CASSFGGGTYNEQFF
TRBV25-1,TRBJ2-5,CASSLDFAGETQYF
TRBV14,TRBJ1-2,CASSPQGYGYTF
TRBV20-1,TRBJ2-5,CSAPPADWYQETRYF
TRBV24-1,TRBJ2-1,CATSDDWGQFF
TRBV6-2/TRBV6-3,TRBJ2-7,CASSRQVGEGDYEQYF
TRBV3-1,TRBJ2-1,CASCGASGNYNEQFF
TRBV29-1,.,CSVEDWQSREQYF
TRBV7-3,TRBJ2-1,CVSSYRDLSNEQFF
TRBV3-1,TRBJ2-1,CASSPTFRLGEGDEQFF
TRBV7-9,TRBJ2-1,CASSAGGVEQFF
TRBV21-1,TRBJ1-2,CASSKRTDYGGGYTF
TRBV7-2,TRBJ1-5,CASSLAGESNQPQHF
TRBV7-2,TRBJ1-5,CASSHKNQPQHF
TRBV9,TRBJ2-1,CASTGIDNEQFF